This T cell receptor beta chain was sequenced for a study of control samples from healthy donors and cancer patients. Germline CDR1 and CDR2: SGHKS and YYEKEE (reference sequence). This CDR3 has 17 amino acids. V lost 1 base and J lost 0, with 11 bases in between. Libraries were prepared by immunoSEQ multiplex PCR; TCRdb keeps only in-frame clonotypes and omits some of them. Here the sample spans about 170,000 clones, about 90% being singletons. V and J are TRBV5-5 and TRBJ1-6; D is undetermined. Sequenced: blood. The TCR was taken from a young woman in good health. The CDR3 protein is CASSLSSRASYNSPLHF. CDR3 nucleotides: TGTGCCAGCAGCTTGAGTAGCAGAGCCTCCTATAATTCACCCCTCCACTTT. The whole variable domain, filled in from reference TRBV5-5 and TRBJ1-6, reads DAGVTQSPTHLIKTRGQQVTLRCSPISGHKSVSWYQQVLGQGPQFIFQYYEKEERGRGNFPDRFSARQFPNYSSELNVNALLLGDSALYLCASSLSSRASYNSPLHFGNGTRLTVT.